The subject of this entry is one T cell receptor beta chain. Authors' processing steps: Cell counts per sample came from amplifying reference gene primers. Profiling relied on immunoSEQ multiplex PCR, and the TCRdb table lists in-frame clones only, not all of them. The DNA was the basis for D and trimming; V, J and clone size are from that table. The sample carries around 180,000 clones, more than 75% recorded once. This sample was included in a study of blood T cell repertoires in COVID-19. Across the study: The United States, Italy and Spain were the sources of the acute and convalescent COVID-19 samples. PBMCs, B-cell-depleted T cells, or T cells were the source of the cDNA or gDNA that made up the material.

The trim removed 6 bases at V and 6 bases at J, leaving 4 bases unmatched. Germline V lookup: CDR1 WSHSY, CDR2 SAAADI. The CDR3 runs 12 residues. This chain links TRBV10-2 with TRBJ1-2; 7 bases are shared with TRBD1. The clonotype originates from a person in their 70s with COVID-19, enrolled during active disease. The sample consisted of peripheral blood. The CDR3 reads CASRQGNNGYTF. The CDR3, as DNA: TGCGCCAGCAGACAGGGGAATAATGGCTACACCTTC.